Included here is one T cell receptor beta chain sequence, with context. Its antigen remains undetermined. Per-base quality was not reported, and no clone a single base away is much larger than it. The method was the immunoSEQ multiplex PCR assay. To provide template for TCR sequencing, every sample had RNA extracted and reverse transcribed into cDNA. First-strand cDNA was synthesized using SuperScript III with a 2:1 mix of oligo-dT and random hexamers. A synthetic immune receptor repertoire was used to assess amplification bias, and residual bias was removed computationally. In the paper's pipeline: Raw reads were preprocessed to remove errors, and CDR3 was defined according to IMGT conventions as the region from the conserved cysteine to phenylalanine. Clonality was computed by normalizing Shannon entropy by log2 of the number of productive unique TCRs and subtracting the result from 1. Scalp TCRbeta sequences were cross-referenced with sorted blood CD4 and CD8 repertoires so that the CD4 or CD8 identity of scalp clones could be inferred. TCRdb holds this immuneACCESS table with in-frame rearrangements only. Some clones are missing; in checked studies, unresolved V genes explain under half, and the rest has no known cause. V, J and clone size derive from that table, while D and trimming were established from the DNA sequence. For this sample there are over 150,000 clones; about three fifths appear just once. The ten largest make up approximately 0.69% of the sample.

The CDR3 runs 16 amino acids, cysteine and phenylalanine included. The kept DNA is CDR3 alone, 48 bases in frame from the first base. V is clipped by 0 bases and J by 3 bases, and the sequence between their germline boundaries is 10 bases long. CDR1 and CDR2 are drawn from the germline V gene: SGHRS, YFSETQ. This entry belongs to a study of CD8+ T cells in alopecia areata (dated by TCRdb to the late 2010s). Regarding the study in general: The treated patients took part in an open-label pilot trial in which moderate-to-severe alopecia areata was treated with oral tofacitinib at 5 to 10 mg twice daily. Patients received tofacitinib for 6 to 18 months and were then followed off drug for 6 months to check for delayed response and recurrence. In treated patients, disease severity was measured using the SALT score, which gives the percentage of scalp surface area affected. High-throughput TCRbeta sequencing was used to examine T cell clonal expansion in alopecia areata in both the C3H/HeJ mouse model and human patients. Scalp tissue and sorted CD4+ and CD8+ peripheral blood T cells from patchy and totalis/universalis alopecia areata patients and from healthy controls were covered by human TCRbeta sequencing. Tofacitinib-treated patients had biopsies at baseline and at 4 and 24 weeks of treatment, with a later scalp biopsy in several patients. Clonality in the scalp was compared among normal scalp (n=4), patchy alopecia areata scalp (n=8), and alopecia totalis/universalis scalp (n=8). The RNA source kit depended on sample type: the PAXgene miRNA kit for fixed scalp, the miRNeasy kit for PBMCs, and the RNeasy kit for mouse skin. immunoSEQ multiplex PCR using 35 Vbeta forward primers and 13 Jbeta reverse primers was used to amplify TCRbeta CDR3 regions.

The sample's time point label, in plain terms: more than 3 weeks on oral tofacitinib. What this sample's treatment or condition label stands for: oral pan-JAK inhibitor, 5-10 mg twice daily. Lesional scalp punch biopsies and peripheral blood were collected from alopecia areata patients. PBMCs were isolated by density centrifugation and stained for CD3, CD4 and CD8, and CD4+ and CD8+ T cells were sorted on a FACSAria. Broad study findings and their caveats: Many expanded lesional clones were found to persist in scalp and blood during tofacitinib treatment, and relapse after treatment cessation may be partly explained by this persistence. Compared with mice, TCR sequences shared between patients were less clear, possibly partly because of HLA diversity across the patient population. Unlike mouse skin, which is dominated by gammadelta T cells, normal human skin has resident alphabeta T cells that are also sequenced, and this complicates analysis of the scalp TCR repertoire. With tofacitinib, both scalp clonality and the number of expanded CD8+ clones among the top 100 scalp clones went down significantly. The treated cohort was small, with a single nonresponder, so links between baseline CD8+ expansion and response need larger studies. Higher clonality and more expanded CD8+ clones were observed in lesional scalp than in normal scalp, particularly in alopecia totalis/universalis, a finding suggestive of antigenic drive.

In this chain, TRBV5-1 is recombined with TRBJ2-6; there is no confident call for the D gene. This sequence originates from a human donor with alopecia areata. The sequencing used CD4+ T cells sorted from blood, collected at week 4, from a patient treated with tofacitinib. The CDR3 reads as follows: CASSLVYPGGANVLTF. The sequenced DNA is TGCGCCAGCAGCTTGGTGTATCCAGGTGGGGCCAACGTCCTGACTTTC. Here the CDR3 is joined to the reference TRBV5-1 and TRBJ2-6 genes, and the full variable domain is: KAGVTQTPRYLIKTRGQQVTLSCSPISGHRSVSWYQQTPGQGLQFLFEYFSETQRNKGNFPGRFSGRQFSNSRSEMNVSTLELGDSALYLCASSLVYPGGANVLTFGAGSRLTVL.